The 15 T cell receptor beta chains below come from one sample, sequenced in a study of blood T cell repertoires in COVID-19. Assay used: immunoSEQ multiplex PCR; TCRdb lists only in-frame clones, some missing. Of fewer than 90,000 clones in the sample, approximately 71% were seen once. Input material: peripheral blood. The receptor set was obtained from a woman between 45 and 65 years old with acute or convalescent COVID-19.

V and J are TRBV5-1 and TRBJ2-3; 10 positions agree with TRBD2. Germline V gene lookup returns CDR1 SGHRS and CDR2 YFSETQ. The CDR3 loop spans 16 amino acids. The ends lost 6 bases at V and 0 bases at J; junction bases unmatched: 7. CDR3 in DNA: TGCGCCAGCAAAAGCGGGGGGGCGACTAGCACAGATACGCAGTATTTT. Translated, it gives CASKSGGATSTDTQYF.

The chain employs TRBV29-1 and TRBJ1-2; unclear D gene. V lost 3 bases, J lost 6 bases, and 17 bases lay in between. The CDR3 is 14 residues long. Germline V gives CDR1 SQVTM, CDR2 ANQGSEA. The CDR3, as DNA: TGCAGCGTTGATCGGGCGGGAAGCAAGGATGGCTACACCTTC. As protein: CSVDRAGSKDGYTF.

The CDR3 reads CASSPIQGAISYEQYF. CDR3 sequence (DNA): TGTGCCAGCAGTCCCATCCAGGGGGCTATTTCCTACGAGCAGTACTTC. V is TRBV28 and J is TRBJ2-7, with 8 bases matching TRBD1. The CDR3 totals 16 residues. V shed 5 bases, J shed 1 base, and the junction held 10 bases outside the gene matches. Germline V gene sequence: CDR1 MDHEN, CDR2 SYDVKM.

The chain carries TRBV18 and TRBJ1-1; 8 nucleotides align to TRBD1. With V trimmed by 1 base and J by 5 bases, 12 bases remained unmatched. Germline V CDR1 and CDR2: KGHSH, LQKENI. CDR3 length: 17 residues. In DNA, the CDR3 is TGTGCCAGCTCACCACAGGGACAGGCCCTCTTAGGGACTGAAGCTTTCTTT. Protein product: CASSPQGQALLGTEAFF.

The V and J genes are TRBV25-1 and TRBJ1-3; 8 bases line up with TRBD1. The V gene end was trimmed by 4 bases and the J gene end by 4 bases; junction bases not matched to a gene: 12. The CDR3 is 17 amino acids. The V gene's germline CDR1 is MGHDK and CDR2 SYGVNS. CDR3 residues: CASSVNPGQGTGNTIYF. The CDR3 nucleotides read TGTGCCAGCAGTGTAAATCCAGGACAGGGTACGGGAAACACCATATATTTT.

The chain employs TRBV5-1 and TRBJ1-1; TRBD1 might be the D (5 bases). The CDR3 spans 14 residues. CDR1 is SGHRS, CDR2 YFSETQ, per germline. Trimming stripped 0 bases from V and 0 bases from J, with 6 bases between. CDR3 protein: CASSLVQVNTEAFF. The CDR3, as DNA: TGCGCCAGCAGCTTGGTACAGGTGAACACTGAAGCTTTCTTT.

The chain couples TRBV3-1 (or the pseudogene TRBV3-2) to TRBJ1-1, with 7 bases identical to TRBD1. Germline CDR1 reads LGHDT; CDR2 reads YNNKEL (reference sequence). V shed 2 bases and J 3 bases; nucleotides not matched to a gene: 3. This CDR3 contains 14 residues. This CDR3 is CASSQRDSYTEAFF. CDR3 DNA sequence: TGTGCCAGCAGCCAAAGGGACAGTTACACTGAAGCTTTCTTT.

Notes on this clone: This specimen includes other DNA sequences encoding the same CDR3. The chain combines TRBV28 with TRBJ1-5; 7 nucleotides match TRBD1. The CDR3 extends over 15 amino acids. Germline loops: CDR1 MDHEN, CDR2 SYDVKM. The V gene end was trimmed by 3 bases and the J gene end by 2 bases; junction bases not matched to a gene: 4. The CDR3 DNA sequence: TGTGCCAGCAGTTTGGGTGACAGGGGCAATCAGCCCCAGCATTTT. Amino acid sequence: CASSLGDRGNQPQHF.

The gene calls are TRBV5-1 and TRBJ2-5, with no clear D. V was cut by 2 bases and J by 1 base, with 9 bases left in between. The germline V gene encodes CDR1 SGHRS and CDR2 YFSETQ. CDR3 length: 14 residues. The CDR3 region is CASSFGTLQETQYF. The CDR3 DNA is TGCGCCAGCAGCTTCGGTACCCTCCAAGAGACCCAGTACTTC.

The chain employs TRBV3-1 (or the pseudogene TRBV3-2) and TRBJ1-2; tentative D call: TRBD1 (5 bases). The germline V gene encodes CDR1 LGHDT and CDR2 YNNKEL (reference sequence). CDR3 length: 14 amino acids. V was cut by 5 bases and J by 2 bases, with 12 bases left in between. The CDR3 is CASSGGHRNYGYTF. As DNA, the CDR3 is TGTGCCAGCAGCGGTGGACACCGAAACTATGGCTACACCTTC.

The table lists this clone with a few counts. The CDR3 sequence is CSVAGGGNQPQHF. The CDR3 coding sequence is TGCAGCGTGGCGGGAGGGGGCAATCAGCCCCAGCATTTT. J is TRBJ1-5 and V is TRBV29-1; the D gene is possibly TRBD1 (5 bases). CDR1 and CDR2 (germline): SQVTM, ANQGSEA. V lost 6 bases to trimming and J lost 2 bases, with 11 bases between them. The CDR3 contains 13 residues.

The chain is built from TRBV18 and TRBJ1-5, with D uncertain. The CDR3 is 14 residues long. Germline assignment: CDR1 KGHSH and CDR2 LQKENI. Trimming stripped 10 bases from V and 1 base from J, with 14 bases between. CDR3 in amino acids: CATEKGGSNQPQHF. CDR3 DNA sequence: TGTGCCACAGAGAAGGGCGGGAGCAATCAGCCCCAGCATTTT. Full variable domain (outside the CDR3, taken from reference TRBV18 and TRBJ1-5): NAGVMQNPRHLVRRRGQEARLRCSPMKGHSHVYWYRQLPEEGLKFMVYLQKENIIDESGMPKERFSAEFPKEGPSILRIQQVVRGDSAAYFCATEKGGSNQPQHFGDGTRLSIL.

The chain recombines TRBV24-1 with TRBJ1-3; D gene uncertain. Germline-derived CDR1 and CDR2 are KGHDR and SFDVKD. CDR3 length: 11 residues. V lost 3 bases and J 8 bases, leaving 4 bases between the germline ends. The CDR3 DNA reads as TGTGCCACCAGTGATAGCTACACCATATATTTT. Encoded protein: CATSDSYTIYF.

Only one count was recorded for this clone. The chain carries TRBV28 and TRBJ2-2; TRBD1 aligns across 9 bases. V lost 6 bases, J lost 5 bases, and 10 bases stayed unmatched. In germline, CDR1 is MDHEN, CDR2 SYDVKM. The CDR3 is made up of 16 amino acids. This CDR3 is CASRLPGQGLTGELFF. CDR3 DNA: TGTGCCAGCAGGCTACCGGGACAGGGCCTTACCGGGGAGCTGTTTTTT.

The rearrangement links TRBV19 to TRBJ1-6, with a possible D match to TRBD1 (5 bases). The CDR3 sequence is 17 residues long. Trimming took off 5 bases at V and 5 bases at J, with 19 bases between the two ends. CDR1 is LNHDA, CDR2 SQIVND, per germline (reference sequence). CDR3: CASSPGPTGGNNSPLHF. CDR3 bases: TGTGCCAGTAGTCCGGGACCTACGGGGGGGAATAATTCACCCCTCCACTTT.